This TCR beta chain was profiled in a study of blood T cells in healthy people across ages. Looking at the study overall: Per two T cells, about one barcoded beta molecule was captured through template switching.

This clonotype was seen a few times. Antigen specificity is unknown. CDR1 and CDR2 from the germline V gene are SGHTA and FQGNSA. This CDR3 is built from 12 residues. V lost 2 bases and J lost 4, with 5 bases in between. General observations from the study: Age advanced and TCR beta diversity per million T cells fell, roughly linearly.

Sample-barcoded 5' priming and a J-beta primer mix drove a second PCR of about 6 to 12 cycles. Template switching added a 12-random-nucleotide identifier to every cDNA molecule. In TCRdb, the 5' RACE reads were re-called with MiXCR into one record per CDR3 protein. The sample consists of 790,000 or so distinct CDR3 sequences, 56% of them appearing once. Specimen: blood. The gene calls are TRBV7-2 and TRBJ2-5; no firm D call. The TCR was taken from a man in his forties in good health. The CDR3 region is CASSLPAETQYF. The DNA of the CDR3 is TGTGCCAGCAGCTTACCCGCAGAGACCCAGTACTTC.